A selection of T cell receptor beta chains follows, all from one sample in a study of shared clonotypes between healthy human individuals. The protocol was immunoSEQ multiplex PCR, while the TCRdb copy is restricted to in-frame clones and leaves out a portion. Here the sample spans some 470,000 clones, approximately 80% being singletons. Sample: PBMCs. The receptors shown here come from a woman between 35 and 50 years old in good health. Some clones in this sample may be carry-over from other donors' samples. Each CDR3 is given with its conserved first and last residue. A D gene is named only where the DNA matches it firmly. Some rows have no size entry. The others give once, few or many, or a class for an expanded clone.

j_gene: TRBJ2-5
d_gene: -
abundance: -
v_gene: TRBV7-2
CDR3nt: TGTGCCAGCAGCTTAAACGCGGTGGGAGAGACCCAGTACTTC
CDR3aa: CASSLNAVGETQYF

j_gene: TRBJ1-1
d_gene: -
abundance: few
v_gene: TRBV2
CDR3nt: TGTGCCAGCACCCCACGAGTAGGGCGCTCTGAAGCTTTCTTT
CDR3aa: CASTPRVGRSEAFF

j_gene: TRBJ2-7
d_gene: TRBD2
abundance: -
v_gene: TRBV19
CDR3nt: TGTGCCAGTAGTATTCGGGGTCGGCCTAGCGGGAGCTACGAGCAGTACTTC
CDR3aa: CASSIRGRPSGSYEQYF

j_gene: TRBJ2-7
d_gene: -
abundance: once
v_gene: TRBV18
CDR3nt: TGTGCCAGCTCACAAGAAACGGGACAAGACGAGCAGTACTTC
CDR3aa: CASSQETGQDEQYF

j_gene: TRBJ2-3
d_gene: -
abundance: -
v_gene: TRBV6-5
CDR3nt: TGTGCCAGCAGTTATGGGGGCCGCACAGATACGCAGTATTTT
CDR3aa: CASSYGGRTDTQYF

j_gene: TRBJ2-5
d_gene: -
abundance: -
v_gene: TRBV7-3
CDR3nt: TGTGCCAGCAGCTTAGTAGGGCTAGTAGGGCAAGAGACCCAGTACTTC
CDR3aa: CASSLVGLVGQETQYF

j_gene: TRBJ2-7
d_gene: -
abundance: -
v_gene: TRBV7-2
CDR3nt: TGTGCCAGCAGTTGGTACCCCGAAAGCTACGAGCAGTACTTC
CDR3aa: CASSWYPESYEQYF

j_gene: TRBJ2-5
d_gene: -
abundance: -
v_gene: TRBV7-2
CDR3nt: TGTGCCAGCAGCCCAGATCTGGGTAGCGGATGGCAGTACTTC
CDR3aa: CASSPDLGSGWQYF

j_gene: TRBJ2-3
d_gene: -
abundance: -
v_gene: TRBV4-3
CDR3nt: TGCGCCAGCAGCCAAGGGGATGGGCGGGGCACAGATACGCAGTATTTT
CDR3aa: CASSQGDGRGTDTQYF

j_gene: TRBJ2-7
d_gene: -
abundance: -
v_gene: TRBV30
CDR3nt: TGTGCCTGGAGTTTTAGGGGGGGCTACGAGCAGTACTTC
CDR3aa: CAWSFRGGYEQYF

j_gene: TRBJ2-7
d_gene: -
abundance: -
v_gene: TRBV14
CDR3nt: TGTGCCAGCAGCCCGGGAGCTGTGCTGGGCGAGCAGTACTTC
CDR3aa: CASSPGAVLGEQYF

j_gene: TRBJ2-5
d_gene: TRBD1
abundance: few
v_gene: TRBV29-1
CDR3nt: TGCAGCGTGAACCCGGGACAGGGCCAAGAGACCCAGTACTTC
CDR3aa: CSVNPGQGQETQYF

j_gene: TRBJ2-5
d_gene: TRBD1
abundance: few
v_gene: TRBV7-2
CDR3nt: TGTGCCAGCAGCTACCGGGACAGGGGTCGGGAGACCCAGTACTTC
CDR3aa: CASSYRDRGRETQYF

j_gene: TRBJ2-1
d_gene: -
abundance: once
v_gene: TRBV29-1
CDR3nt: TGCAGCGTTGCGGCACTATACTCCTCCTACAATGAGCAGTTCTTC
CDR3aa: CSVAALYSSYNEQFF

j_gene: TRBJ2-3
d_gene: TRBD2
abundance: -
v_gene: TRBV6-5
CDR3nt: TGTGCCAGCAGAAATAGCGGGTTAGGCACAGATACGCAGTATTTT
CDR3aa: CASRNSGLGTDTQYF

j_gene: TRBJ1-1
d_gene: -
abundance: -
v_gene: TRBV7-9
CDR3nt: TGTGCCAGCAGCCTCCCAGACACTGAAGCTTTCTTT
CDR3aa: CASSLPDTEAFF

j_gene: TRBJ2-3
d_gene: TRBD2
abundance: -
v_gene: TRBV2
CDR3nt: TGTGCCAGCAGTGAAGGGGGAGGGGCGAGCACAGATACGCAGTATTTT
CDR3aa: CASSEGGGASTDTQYF

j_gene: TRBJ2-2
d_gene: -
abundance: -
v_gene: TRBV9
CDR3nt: TGTGCCAGCAGCCAATCGGGGGCCGGGACCGGGGAGCTGTTTTTT
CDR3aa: CASSQSGAGTGELFF

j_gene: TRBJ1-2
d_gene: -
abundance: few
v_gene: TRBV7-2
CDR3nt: TGTGCCAGCAGCTTCGACAGAGCTAACTATGGCTACACCTTC
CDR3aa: CASSFDRANYGYTF

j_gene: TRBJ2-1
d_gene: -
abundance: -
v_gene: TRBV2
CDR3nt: TGTGCCAGCACTCAACTGGGGAGCTCCTACAATGAGCAGTTCTTC
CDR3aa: CASTQLGSSYNEQFF

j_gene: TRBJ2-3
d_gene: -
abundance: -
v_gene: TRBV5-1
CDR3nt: TGCGCCAGCAGCTTGGGGCCTGGCGATACGCAGTATTTT
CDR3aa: CASSLGPGDTQYF

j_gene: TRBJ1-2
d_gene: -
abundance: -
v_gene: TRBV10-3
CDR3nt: TGTGCCATCAGTGAGTCGAGTAGACCGTCGTATGGCTACACCTTC
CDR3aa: CAISESSRPSYGYTF

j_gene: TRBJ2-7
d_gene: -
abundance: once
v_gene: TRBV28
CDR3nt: TGTGCCAGCAGTGTACGGGAGCCCTACGAGCAGTACTTC
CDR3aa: CASSVREPYEQYF

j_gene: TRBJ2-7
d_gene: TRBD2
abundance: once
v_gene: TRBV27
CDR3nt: TGTGCCAGCAGTCTCTGGACTAGCGGAAGCTACGAGCAGTACTTC
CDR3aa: CASSLWTSGSYEQYF

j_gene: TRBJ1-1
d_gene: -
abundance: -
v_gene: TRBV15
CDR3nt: TGTGCCACCAAACCCCCGGGGGGACCGAACACTGAAGCTTTCTTT
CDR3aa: CATKPPGGPNTEAFF

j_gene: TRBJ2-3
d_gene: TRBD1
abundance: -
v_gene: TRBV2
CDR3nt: TGTGCCAGCAGGCTAGACAGGGGAGCAGATACGCAGTATTTT
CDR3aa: CASRLDRGADTQYF

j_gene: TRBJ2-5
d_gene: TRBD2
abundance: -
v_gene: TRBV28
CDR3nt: TGTGCCAGCAGTTTACCCCTAGCGGGAGTGGGGGAGACCCAGTACTTC
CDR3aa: CASSLPLAGVGETQYF

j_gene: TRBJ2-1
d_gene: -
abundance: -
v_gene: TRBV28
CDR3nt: TGTGCCAGCAGTCTCCCGGGGGCGCCGGAGGCGTACAATGAGCAGTTCTTC
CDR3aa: CASSLPGAPEAYNEQFF

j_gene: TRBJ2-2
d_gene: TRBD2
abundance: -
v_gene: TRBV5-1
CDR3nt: TGCGCCAGCAGCCCGGAACCTAGCGGGAGCGGCACCGGGGAGCTGTTTTTT
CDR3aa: CASSPEPSGSGTGELFF

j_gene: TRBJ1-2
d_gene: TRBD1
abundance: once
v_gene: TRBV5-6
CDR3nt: TGTGCCAGCAGCCAGACAGGGGGCTATGGCTACACCTTC
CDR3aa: CASSQTGGYGYTF

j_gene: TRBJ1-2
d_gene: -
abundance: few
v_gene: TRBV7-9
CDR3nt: TGTGCCAGCAGCTTACAGGGGTCAGCCTATGGCTACACCTTC
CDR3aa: CASSLQGSAYGYTF

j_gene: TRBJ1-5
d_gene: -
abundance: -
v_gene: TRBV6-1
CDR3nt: TGTGCCAGCAGTGAGCAGGGGAGTCAGCCCCAGCATTTT
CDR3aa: CASSEQGSQPQHF

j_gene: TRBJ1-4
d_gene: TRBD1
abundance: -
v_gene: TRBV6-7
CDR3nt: TGTGCCAGCAGTTTCGCGGGACAGGGGACAACTAATGAAAAACTGTTTTTT
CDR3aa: CASSFAGQGTTNEKLFF

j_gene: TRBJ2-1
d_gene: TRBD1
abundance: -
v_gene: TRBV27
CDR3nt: TGTGCCAGCAGTTGGGGGACAGGGGTCTACAATGAGCAGTTCTTC
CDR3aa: CASSWGTGVYNEQFF

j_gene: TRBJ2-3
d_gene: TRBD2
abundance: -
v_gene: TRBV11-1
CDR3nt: TGTGCCAGCAGCTTAGAGGGCGGGAGGGGCACAGATACGCAGTATTTT
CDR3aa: CASSLEGGRGTDTQYF

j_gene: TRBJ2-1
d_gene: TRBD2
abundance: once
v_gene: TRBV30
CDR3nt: TGTGCCTGGAGACCGACTAGCGTTGAGCAGTTCTTC
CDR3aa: CAWRPTSVEQFF

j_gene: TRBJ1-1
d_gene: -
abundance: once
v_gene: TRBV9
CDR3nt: TGTGCCAGCAGCGTAGATTCGGGTGAGGCTTTCTTT
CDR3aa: CASSVDSGEAFF

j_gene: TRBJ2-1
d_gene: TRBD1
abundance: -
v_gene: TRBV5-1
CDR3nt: TGCGCCAGCAGCTTGAGGACAGGAGGTAACAATGAGCAGTTCTTC
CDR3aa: CASSLRTGGNNEQFF

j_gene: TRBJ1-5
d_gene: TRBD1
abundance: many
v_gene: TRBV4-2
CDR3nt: TGTGCCAGCAGCCAGACAGGGGGCGCGGGGGCTCGGAATCAGCCCCAGCATTTT
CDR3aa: CASSQTGGAGARNQPQHF

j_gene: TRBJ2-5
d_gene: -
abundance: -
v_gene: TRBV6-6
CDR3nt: TGTGCCAGCACTGTCTACCCTCAAGAGACCCAGTACTTC
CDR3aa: CASTVYPQETQYF

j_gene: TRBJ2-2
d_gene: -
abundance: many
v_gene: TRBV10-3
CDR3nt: TGTGCCATCGCGGCTCCGGGGGTTACCGGGGAGCTGTTTTTT
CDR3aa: CAIAAPGVTGELFF

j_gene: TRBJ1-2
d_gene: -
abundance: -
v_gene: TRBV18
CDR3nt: TGTGCCAGCTCACCACCAAGCGGAACAGTCTATGGCTACACCTTC
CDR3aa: CASSPPSGTVYGYTF

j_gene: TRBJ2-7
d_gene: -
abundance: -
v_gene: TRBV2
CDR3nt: TGTGCCAGCAGTGAACATGGACCCGCGGCGTCGTCCTACGAGCAGTACTTC
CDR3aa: CASSEHGPAASSYEQYF

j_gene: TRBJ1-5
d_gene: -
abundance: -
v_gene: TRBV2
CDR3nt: TGTGCCAGCAGAAGCTGGGGAAATCAGCCCCAGCATTTT
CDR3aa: CASRSWGNQPQHF

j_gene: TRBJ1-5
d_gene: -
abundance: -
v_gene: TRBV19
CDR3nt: TGTGCCAGTAGTATCCTGCAGGACGGTCAGCCCCAGCATTTT
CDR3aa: CASSILQDGQPQHF

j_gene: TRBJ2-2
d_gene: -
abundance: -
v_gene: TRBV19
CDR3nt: TGTGCCAGTAGTATGGAAATCGCGAACACCGGGGAGCTGTTTTTT
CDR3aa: CASSMEIANTGELFF

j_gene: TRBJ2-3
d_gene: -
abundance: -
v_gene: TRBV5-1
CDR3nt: TGCGCCAGCAGCTTGGCCCGAAGCGGGACAGATACGCAGTATTTT
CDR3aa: CASSLARSGTDTQYF

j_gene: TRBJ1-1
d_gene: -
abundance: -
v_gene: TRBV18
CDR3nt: TGTGCCAGCTCACCACGTGGGCAGGGCGACACTGAAGCTTTCTTT
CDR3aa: CASSPRGQGDTEAFF

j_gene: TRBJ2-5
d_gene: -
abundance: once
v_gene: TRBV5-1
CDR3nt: TGCGCCAGCAGCCCCAGCTTCCAAGAGACCCAGTACTTC
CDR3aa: CASSPSFQETQYF

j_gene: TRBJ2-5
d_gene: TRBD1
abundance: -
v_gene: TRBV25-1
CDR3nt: TGTGCCAGCAGTCCACTGGACAGGGTCGGGACCCAGTACTTC
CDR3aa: CASSPLDRVGTQYF

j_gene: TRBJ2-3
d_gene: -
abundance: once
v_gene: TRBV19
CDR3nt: TGTGCCAGTACTCGAAAGGGTTCCGATACGCAGTATTTT
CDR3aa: CASTRKGSDTQYF

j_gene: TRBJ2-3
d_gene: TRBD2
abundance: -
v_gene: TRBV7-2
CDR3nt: TGTGCCAGCAGCTTAGTAGCGGGCCCCACAGATACGCAGTATTTT
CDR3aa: CASSLVAGPTDTQYF

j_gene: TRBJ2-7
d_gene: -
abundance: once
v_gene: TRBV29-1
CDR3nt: TGCAGCGTTCTTAAGTTGCGCCAGACTACCTACGAGCAGTACTTC
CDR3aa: CSVLKLRQTTYEQYF